The 27 T cell receptor beta chains in this list originate from one sample, sequenced in a study of monozygotic twins with inflammatory bowel disease. TCRdb reprocessed the 5' RACE reads and reports one entry per CDR3 protein, with no DNA. The ten top clones account for about 5%, within a sample of more than 300,000 distinct CDR3 sequences. The sequenced sample consisted of blood. These receptors all come from a human donor with ulcerative colitis or Crohn's disease, or a healthy co-twin of an affected twin (not recorded which).

The chain recombines TRBV9 with TRBJ2-7; TCRdb's D call of TRBD1 is untestable without DNA. The germline CDR1 and CDR2 sequences are SGDLS and YYNGEE. There are 17 residues in the CDR3. This chain's CDR3 is CASSVGASGGIGYEQYF.

This chain uses TRBV3-1 with TRBJ1-1. The CDR3 loop spans 13 amino acids. Germline lookup yields CDR1 LGHDT and CDR2 YNNKEL (reference sequence). This CDR3 reads CASSQGLNTEAFF.

The J gene is TRBJ2-1, the V gene TRBV30; TCRdb lists TRBD2, though no DNA is available to test this call. In germline, CDR1 is GTSNPN, CDR2 SVGIG (reference sequence). The CDR3 is made up of 14 amino acids. The CDR3: CAGRALAGYNEQFF.

The V and J genes are TRBV5-1 and TRBJ2-3. CDR1 is SGHRS, CDR2 YFSETQ, per germline. The length of the CDR3 is 12 residues. The CDR3 reads CASSLAQNTQYF.

The gene calls are TRBV18 and TRBJ1-1. The CDR3 consists of 14 residues. Per germline, CDR1 KGHSH and CDR2 LQKENI. CDR3 region: CASSPQTTNTEAFF.

The chain carries TRBV6-6 and TRBJ2-5; as DNA is missing, the TRBD2 call by TCRdb cannot be tested. Germline assignment: CDR1 MNHNY and CDR2 SVGAGI (reference sequence). The CDR3 has 12 amino acids. The CDR3 reads CASSPAVVGQYF.

The chain recombines TRBV10-2 with TRBJ1-5; TCRdb reports TRBD1, a call that lacks DNA to check it against. The germline gives CDR1 WSHSY, CDR2 SAAADI. CDR3 length equals 13 residues. The CDR3 loop reads CASSPGWSQPQHF.

The chain has TRBV5-6 and TRBJ2-7. The CDR3 contains 13 residues. Per germline, CDR1 SGHDT and CDR2 YYEEEE. This CDR3 reads CASSTTVAHEQYF. The full variable domain, rest sourced from reference TRBV5-6 and TRBJ2-7, is DAGVTQSPTHLIKTRGQQVTLRCSPKSGHDTVSWYQQALGQGPQFIFQYYEEEERQRGNFPDRFSGHQFPNYSSELNVNALLLGDSALYLCASSTTVAHEQYFGPGTRLTVT.

The rearrangement uses TRBV19 and TRBJ1-2. The CDR3 covers 17 residues. CDR1 and CDR2 (germline): LNHDA, SQIVND (reference sequence). CDR3 protein: CASRIATATGLLYGYTF. The full variable domain, rest sourced from reference TRBV19 and TRBJ1-2, is DGGITQSPKYLFRKEGQNVTLSCEQNLNHDAMYWYRQDPGQGLRLIYYSQIVNDFQKGDIAEGYSVSREKKESFPLTVTSAQKNPTAFYLCASRIATATGLLYGYTFGSGTRLTVV.

The chain couples TRBV4-3 to TRBJ2-1. CDR1 LGHNA and CDR2 YSLEER come from the germline V gene. The CDR3 covers 15 residues. The CDR3 is CASSQDYSSYNEQFF.

The chain is built from TRBV25-1 and TRBJ2-5; absent DNA, TCRdb's TRBD1 call cannot be checked. This CDR3 spans 17 amino acids. Germline V gives CDR1 MGHDK, CDR2 SYGVNS. This CDR3 reads CASSEFRDSENQETQYF.

This chain links TRBV12-3 or TRBV12-4 with TRBJ1-2; TCRdb lists TRBD1, though no DNA is available to test this call. The CDR3 length is 12 residues. CDR3: CASSLTGKGYTF.

The V call is TRBV6-2 or TRBV6-3, the J call TRBJ2-7; the D call from TCRdb, TRBD2, cannot be confirmed without DNA. This CDR3 has 11 residues. Germline loops: CDR1 MNHEY, CDR2 SVGEGT. The CDR3 sequence is CASTVSREKYF.

Here the CDR3 reads CASSFLGKNTGELFF. The chain employs TRBV5-1 and TRBJ2-2. Germline V gene sequence: CDR1 SGHRS, CDR2 YFSETQ. The CDR3 loop spans 15 amino acids.

The CDR3 spells CASSARSQANYGYTF. V is TRBV27 and J is TRBJ1-2. The germline CDR1 and CDR2 sequences are MNHEY and SMNVEV (reference sequence). This CDR3 is 15 amino acids long.

V is TRBV12-3 or TRBV12-4 and J is TRBJ2-1; TCRdb indicates TRBD2, and absent DNA this call remains unverified. This CDR3 is 13 amino acids long. CDR3 region: CASSALRGGEQFF.

The rearrangement uses TRBV5-1 and TRBJ2-5; TCRdb outputs TRBD1, but without DNA this stays unchecked. The germline gives CDR1 SGHRS, CDR2 YFSETQ. The CDR3 contains 16 residues. The CDR3 here is CASSLVRPGLRETQYF.

The chain uses TRBV5-5 and TRBJ2-7. CDR3 size: 14 residues. The V gene's germline CDR1 is SGHKS and CDR2 YYEKEE (reference sequence). The CDR3 here is CASSLIRGSYEQYF.

The chain combines TRBV10-3 with TRBJ2-7; TCRdb indicates TRBD2, and absent DNA this call remains unverified. This CDR3 spans 17 amino acids. In germline, CDR1 is ENHRY, CDR2 SYGVKD. CDR3 region: CAIRESSGLAPNYEQYF.

This sequence joins TRBV19 and TRBJ1-2; TCRdb gives TRBD1 as the D gene, but with no DNA this cannot be confirmed. In germline, CDR1 is LNHDA, CDR2 SQIVND (reference sequence). This CDR3 spans 16 amino acids. The CDR3 reads CASTSTGQGANYGYTF.

The V gene is TRBV7-9, the J gene TRBJ2-1; the TCRdb D gene call, TRBD1, has no DNA to confirm it. The germline gives CDR1 SEHNR, CDR2 FQNEAQ (reference sequence). CDR3 size: 16 residues. This CDR3 reads CASSSRTGRLYNEQFF.

CDR3 sequence reads: CASSYDFLSSYNEQFF. The rearrangement uses TRBV6-5 and TRBJ2-1. The CDR3 has 16 amino acids. The germline V gene has CDR1 MNHEY and CDR2 SVGAGI.

The chain joins TRBV20-1 to TRBJ2-2; lacking DNA, the TRBD1 call made by TCRdb goes unchecked. CDR1 and CDR2 (germline): DFQATT, SNEGSKA (reference sequence). The CDR3 is 14 residues long. Here the CDR3 reads CSARDPRVNGELFF.

The rearrangement links TRBV20-1 to TRBJ2-3; the D call of TRBD2 rests on TCRdb alone, since no DNA is present to check it. The CDR3 totals 17 residues. Germline V gene lookup returns CDR1 DFQATT and CDR2 SNEGSKA (reference sequence). The CDR3 sequence is CSAIGEGTSGERDTQYF.

This sequence joins TRBV20-1 and TRBJ2-3; the TCRdb call, TRBD2, lacks DNA for checking. Per the germline V gene, CDR1 is DFQATT and CDR2 is SNEGSKA (reference sequence). The CDR3 is made up of 15 amino acids. The CDR3: CSARKASGSADTQYF.

This chain connects TRBV6-5 to TRBJ2-1; lacking DNA, the TRBD1 call made by TCRdb goes unchecked. This CDR3 comprises 17 residues. Germline assignment: CDR1 MNHEY and CDR2 SVGAGI. Here the CDR3 reads CASSYSSGGRSYNEQFF.

The chain has TRBV28 and TRBJ2-7. Germline V CDR1 and CDR2: MDHEN, SYDVKM. This CDR3 is 12 amino acids long. The CDR3 spells CASTRPWVEQYF.